This section outlines one T cell receptor beta chain sequence together with its context. Measured with immunoSEQ multiplex PCR; TCRdb has only the in-frame clones, and not every one. In the table there are about 100,000 clones, around 90% of which are singletons. CDR1 and CDR2 (germline): LGHNA, YNFKEQ. The CDR3 length is 18 residues. V lost 0 bases to trimming and J lost 2 bases; unmatched junction nucleotides: 10. The data originate from a study of T cell responses to AZD1222 COVID-19 vaccine. This sequence was found in an adult in good health. The sequencing here drew on peripheral blood, taken on day 0 of AZD1222 vaccination. The chain carries TRBV4-2 and TRBJ2-5; 9 positions match TRBD2. CDR3 loop: CASSQDNGAGGLQETQYF. In DNA, the CDR3 is TGTGCCAGCAGCCAAGATAACGGAGCGGGAGGACTACAAGAGACCCAGTACTTC.